This TCR beta chain was found in a study of glioma-infiltrating T cells after dendritic cell vaccination. Study summary: Dendritic cells derived from monocytes and pulsed with autologous tumor lysate formed the vaccine. Patients received three intradermal dendritic cell vaccine injections at biweekly intervals.

Time point defined: after dendritic cell vaccination, including at tumor progression/relapse. The CDR3 loop spans 15 amino acids. V dropped 4 bases and J dropped 2 bases, with 16 bases sitting between them. Germline V lookup: CDR1 SGHRS, CDR2 YFSETQ. Primers: 60 V beta forward and 13 J beta reverse. Method: immunoSEQ multiplex PCR; TCRdb's copy keeps in-frame clones and lacks some. This table has 90,000 to 95,000 clones, 80% to 90% appearing once. V and J are TRBV5-1 and TRBJ2-7, with TRBD1 as a possible D gene (6 bases). This receptor was taken from a human donor with glioblastoma. The sample here was blood, taken after dendritic cell vaccination. CDR3 amino acids: CASSPGDTVAYEQYF. Written as DNA, the CDR3 is TGCGCCAGCAGCCCAGGGGACACCGTCGCCTACGAGCAGTACTTC.